This entry lists 20 T cell receptor beta chains sequenced from one sample in a study of a mutant IDH1 vaccine in newly diagnosed glioma (dated by TCRdb to 2020 to 2023). The time point label here, explained by the study, means: week 47, end of study. Each vaccine dose, consisting of 300 ug of a 20-mer mutant IDH1 peptide in Montanide, was administered subcutaneously with topical imiquimod. Library preparation used the immunoSEQ multiplex PCR assay. Not all clones reach the TCRdb copy of this immuneACCESS table, which keeps in-frame sequences only. Checked studies attribute under half of the gap to unresolved V genes and leave the rest unexplained. The sample table holds tens of thousands of clones, of which roughly four fifths were seen once. The ten largest make up roughly 3% of the sample. Antigens for these TCRs are unknown. This sample comprised PBMCs, obtained from a glioma patient whose treatment included an IDH1 peptide vaccine. Every receptor here comes from a woman aged 45-65 years with glioma.

The chain joins TRBV4-1 to TRBJ1-5; D call uncertain. CDR1 and CDR2 from the germline V gene are MGHRA and YSYEKL. CDR3 length: 13 residues. V lost 3 bases to trimming and J lost 5 bases, with 8 bases between them. CDR3 DNA sequence: TGCGCCAGCAGCCAGGACTCGGATCAGCCCCAGCATTTT. It encodes CASSQDSDQPQHF.

The V gene is TRBV5-4, the J gene TRBJ2-4; 7 bases match TRBD1. The CDR3 extends over 15 amino acids. V was clipped by 5 bases and J by 0 bases; unmatched bases: 5. The germline V gene encodes CDR1 SGHNT and CDR2 YYREEE (reference sequence). CDR3 in amino acids: CASSPGQLAKNIQYF. Written as DNA, the CDR3 is TGTGCCAGCAGTCCGGGACAGCTAGCCAAAAACATTCAGTACTTC.

The sample holds a few counts of this clone. The chain joins TRBV9 to TRBJ1-5; D gene uncertain. Looked up from germline, CDR1 is SGDLS and CDR2 is YYNGEE. V was shortened by 0 bases and J by 4 bases, with 11 bases between the two germline ends. This CDR3 has 15 amino acids. The CDR3 coding sequence is TGTGCCAGCAGCGTAGAGGGCCGGGGAAATCAGCCCCAGCATTTT. Translating it yields CASSVEGRGNQPQHF.

V and J are TRBV5-4 and TRBJ1-2; tentative D call: TRBD1 (5 bases). The CDR3 runs to 14 residues. The germline V and J ends were trimmed by 4 bases and 2 bases, with 12 bases remaining between them. The germline gives CDR1 SGHNT, CDR2 YYREEE (reference sequence). DNA for the CDR3: TGTGCCAGCAGCCCCCGGGGGGGAAACTATGGCTACACCTTC. It translates to CASSPRGGNYGYTF.

This clone was seen once. The chain is built from TRBV6-5 and TRBJ2-7; D may match TRBD1 or TRBD2 (5 bases each). V gave up 0 bases and J gave up 6 bases, with 15 bases separating them. Germline CDR1 is MNHEY and CDR2 is SVGAGI. This CDR3 is 15 amino acids long. CDR3 DNA: TGTGCCAGCAGTTACTCGAGAGGGGCGGTTACCGAGCAGTACTTC. Translating gives CASSYSRGAVTEQYF.

V usage is TRBV5-6 and J usage is TRBJ1-2; perhaps TRBD1 as D (6 bases). The CDR3 has 14 residues. CDR1 and CDR2 (germline): SGHDT, YYEEEE. Trimming took 0 bases from V and 3 from J, leaving 9 bases between them. DNA of the CDR3: TGTGCCAGCAGCTTGGACGGACAGTACTATGGCTACACCTTC. Its translation is CASSLDGQYYGYTF. The full variable domain, its missing parts supplied by reference TRBV5-6 and TRBJ1-2, is DAGVTQSPTHLIKTRGQQVTLRCSPKSGHDTVSWYQQALGQGPQFIFQYYEEEERQRGNFPDRFSGHQFPNYSSELNVNALLLGDSALYLCASSLDGQYYGYTFGSGTRLTVV.

The chain links TRBV5-4 to TRBJ2-2, with D uncertain. Germline-derived CDR1 and CDR2 are SGHNT and YYREEE (reference sequence). Deletions cut 0 bases from V and 3 bases from J, with 9 bases between. CDR3 length equals 15 residues. CDR3 amino acids: CASSLGVKDTGELFF. CDR3 in DNA: TGTGCCAGCAGCTTGGGGGTGAAAGACACCGGGGAGCTGTTTTTT.

The sample holds one count of this clone. V gene TRBV5-1 combines with J gene TRBJ1-1, with 8 bases aligning to TRBD1. The germline gives CDR1 SGHRS, CDR2 YFSETQ. With V trimmed by 4 bases and J by 4 bases, 6 bases remained unmatched. The CDR3 spans 14 residues. The CDR3: CASSTTGVSTEAFF. The DNA of the CDR3 is TGCGCCAGCAGCACGACAGGGGTGAGCACTGAAGCTTTCTTT.

The V and J genes are TRBV30 and TRBJ2-1; 10 bases match TRBD2. CDR3 length equals 15 residues. Germline V gene lookup returns CDR1 GTSNPN and CDR2 SVGIG (reference sequence). The V segment lost 1 base and the J segment 4 bases; nucleotides outside the gene matches: 4. The CDR3 is CAWSESGGGYNEQFF. The CDR3 DNA reads TGTGCCTGGAGTGAGAGCGGGGGGGGGTACAATGAGCAGTTCTTC.

J is TRBJ2-3 and V is TRBV4-2; 16 nucleotides align to TRBD2. Germline CDR1 LGHNA, CDR2 YNFKEQ. With 6 bases clipped from V and 5 bases from J, the junction kept 8 bases outside the gene matches. This CDR3 comprises 17 residues. For the CDR3, the DNA is TGTGCCAGCAGTCGCGGGACTAGCGGGGGGGGACTAGATACGCAGTATTTT. It is translated as CASSRGTSGGGLDTQYF.

The rearrangement joins TRBV5-5 to TRBJ1-1, with D unresolved. Trimming pared 5 bases from V and 7 bases from J, leaving 12 bases between. Germline assignment: CDR1 SGHKS and CDR2 YYEKEE (reference sequence). The CDR3 runs to 12 residues. The CDR3 here is CASRRGSGEAFF. The CDR3 nucleotides read TGTGCCAGCAGGCGGGGTTCGGGTGAAGCTTTCTTT.

In its sample, this clone was seen once. The chain employs TRBV7-2 and TRBJ1-1, with D possibly being TRBD1 (6 bases). This CDR3 has 16 amino acids. Trimming took 1 base from V and 4 from J, leaving 16 bases between them. Looked up from germline, CDR1 is SGHTA and CDR2 is FQGNSA. CDR3 coding DNA: TGTGCCAGCAGCTTAGTTGTGGCGGGGGGGCGCACTGAAGCTTTCTTT. This translates into CASSLVVAGGRTEAFF.

This chain joins TRBV5-1 and TRBJ1-1; tentative D call: TRBD1 (5 bases). Germline V gene lookup returns CDR1 SGHRS and CDR2 YFSETQ. V was shortened by 4 bases and J by 0 bases, with 16 bases between the two germline ends. The CDR3 has 16 amino acids. The CDR3 is CASSPLEGRLNTEAFF. In DNA, the CDR3 is TGCGCCAGCAGCCCCTTGGAGGGGCGGTTGAACACTGAAGCTTTCTTT.

This sequence joins TRBV7-9 and TRBJ2-4, with D perhaps matching TRBD2 (6 bases). Trimming took 1 base from V and 9 from J, leaving 19 bases between them. This CDR3 comprises 16 residues. The germline V gene has CDR1 SEHNR and CDR2 FQNEAQ (reference sequence). For the CDR3, the DNA is TGTGCCAGCAGCTTAGTAGGAGGGGCCGGACGAGGCATTCAGTACTTC. Protein sequence: CASSLVGGAGRGIQYF.

The rearrangement uses TRBV4-1 and TRBJ1-2, with D unclear. Germline CDR1 MGHRA, CDR2 YSYEKL. The CDR3 loop spans 14 amino acids. Trimming cost V 3 bases and J 4 bases, with 12 bases left between them. DNA of the CDR3: TGCGCCAGCAGCCAGGAAACCCTTAGCTATGGCTACACCTTC. Protein sequence: CASSQETLSYGYTF.

The chain couples TRBV15 to TRBJ1-3; D gene uncertain. Germline-derived CDR1 and CDR2 are LNHNV and YYDKDF (reference sequence). The ends were cut back, 0 bases at V and 0 bases at J, with 9 bases in the middle. The CDR3 has 16 residues. CDR3 DNA: TGTGCCACCAGCAGAGATCAGGTTATCTCTGGAAACACCATATATTTT. Translation gives CATSRDQVISGNTIYF.

Only a few counts were recorded for this clone. The chain recombines TRBV6-6 with TRBJ1-5; D ambiguous. The CDR3 has 12 amino acids. Trimming cost V 4 bases and J 11 bases, with 12 bases left between them. Looked up from germline, CDR1 is MNHNY and CDR2 is SVGAGI (reference sequence). CDR3 sequence: CASSSGLGAQHF. Here the CDR3 DNA reads TGTGCCAGCAGTTCGGGGTTGGGAGCCCAGCATTTT.

The chain uses TRBV10-3 and TRBJ2-2, with D unclear. Germline loops: CDR1 ENHRY, CDR2 SYGVKD. The V and J ends lost 2 bases and 1 base respectively, with 8 bases between them. The CDR3 spans 15 residues. This CDR3 is CAISEGRRNTGELFF. DNA of the CDR3: TGTGCCATCAGTGAGGGCAGGAGGAACACCGGGGAGCTGTTTTTT.

The J gene is TRBJ1-4, the V gene TRBV9, with unresolved D. The germline gives CDR1 SGDLS, CDR2 YYNGEE. Trimming shortened V by 4 bases and J by 6 bases, and 10 bases separated the two germline ends. This CDR3 has 13 amino acids. The CDR3 loop reads CASSPAEDEKLFF. The CDR3 DNA reads as TGTGCCAGCAGCCCCGCAGAGGATGAAAAACTGTTTTTT.

This CDR3 is CASTKTSGNNEQFF. CDR3 in DNA: TGCGCCAGCACAAAGACTAGCGGAAACAATGAGCAGTTCTTC. V gene TRBV5-1 combines with J gene TRBJ2-1; 9 bases align to TRBD2. The germline CDR1 and CDR2 sequences are SGHRS and YFSETQ. The CDR3 has 14 residues. V shed 6 bases and J 5 bases; nucleotides not matched to a gene: 6.